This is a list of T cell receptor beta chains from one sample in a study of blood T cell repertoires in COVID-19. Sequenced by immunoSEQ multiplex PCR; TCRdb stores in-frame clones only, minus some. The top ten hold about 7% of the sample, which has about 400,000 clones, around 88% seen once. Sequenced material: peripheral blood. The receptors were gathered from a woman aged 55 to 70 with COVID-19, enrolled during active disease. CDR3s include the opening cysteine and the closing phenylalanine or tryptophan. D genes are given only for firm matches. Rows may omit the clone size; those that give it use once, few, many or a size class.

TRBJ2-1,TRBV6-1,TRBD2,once,TGTGCCAGCAGTGAATTTGTAGCGGGGGCATACAATGAGCAGTTCTTC,CASSEFVAGAYNEQFF
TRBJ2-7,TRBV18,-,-,TGTGCCAGCTCACCCCCAGGAAATTCGTACGAGCAGTACTTC,CASSPPGNSYEQYF
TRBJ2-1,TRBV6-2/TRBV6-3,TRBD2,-,TGTGCCAGCAGTTACACCCCGGGACTAGCGGCGAACAATGAGCAGTTCTTC,CASSYTPGLAANNEQFF
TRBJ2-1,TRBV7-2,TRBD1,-,TGTGCCAGCAGCTTTCTACAGGGGACCGGTGAGCAGTTCTTC,CASSFLQGTGEQFF
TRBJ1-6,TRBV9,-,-,TGTGCCAGCAGCGTAGCAGGGGCCAGAATTGGTTCACCCCTCCACTTT,CASSVAGARIGSPLHF
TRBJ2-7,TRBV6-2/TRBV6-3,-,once,TGTGCCAGCAGTTATGACGGGGGACCATACGAGCAGTACTTC,CASSYDGGPYEQYF
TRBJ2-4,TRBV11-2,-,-,TGTGCCAGCAGCTTATATACAGAAAGTTTGGTAACAAACATTCAGTACTTC,CASSLYTESLVTNIQYF
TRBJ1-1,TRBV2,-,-,TGTGCCAGCAAAGGGGACTCTGGCACTGAAGCTTTCTTT,CASKGDSGTEAFF
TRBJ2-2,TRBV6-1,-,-,TGTGCCAGCAGAGGCGGGGAAGAGAACACCGGGGAGCTGTTTTTT,CASRGGEENTGELFF
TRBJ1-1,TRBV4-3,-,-,TGCGCCAGCAGCCAAGAAACCGGGGGTGAAGCTTTCTTT,CASSQETGGEAFF
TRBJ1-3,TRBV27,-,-,TGTGCCAGCAGTCTTCAGGGGGGAAACACCATATATTTT,CASSLQGGNTIYF
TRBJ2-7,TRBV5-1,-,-,TGCGCCAGCAGCAGAACTCCTGAGCCCCCGTACTACGAGCAGTACTTC,CASSRTPEPPYYEQYF
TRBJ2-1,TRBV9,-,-,TGTGCCAGCAGCGTAGGATGGGGCGAGCAGTTCTTC,CASSVGWGEQFF
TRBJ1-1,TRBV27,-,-,TGTGCCAGCAGCGCCGGGAGAATGAACACTGAAGCTTTCTTT,CASSAGRMNTEAFF
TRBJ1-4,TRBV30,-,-,TGTGCCTGGTCGGGACACACCAATGAAAAACTGTTTTTT,CAWSGHTNEKLFF
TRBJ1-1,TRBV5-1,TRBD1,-,TGCGCCAGCAGCCTTAGACGGACAGGGGATGAGAACACTGAAGCTTTCTTT,CASSLRRTGDENTEAFF
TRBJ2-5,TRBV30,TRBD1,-,TGTGCCTGGATGTCGGGGCAGGGGGTCGGGACCCAGTACTTC,CAWMSGQGVGTQYF
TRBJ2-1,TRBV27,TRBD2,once,TGTGCCAGCAGCCCGGGGGGATACAATGAGCAGTTCTTC,CASSPGGYNEQFF
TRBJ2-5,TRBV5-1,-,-,TGCGCCAGCAGCTTGGGGACTACTAAGGAGACCCAGTACTTC,CASSLGTTKETQYF
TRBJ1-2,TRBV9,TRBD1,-,TGTGCCAGCAGCGCGCCTCGAGGGACAGGGTCCGATGGCTACACCTTC,CASSAPRGTGSDGYTF
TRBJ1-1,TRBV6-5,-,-,TGTGCCAGCAGTTACAAAGCAGGGAGGGGCACTGAAGCTTTCTTT,CASSYKAGRGTEAFF
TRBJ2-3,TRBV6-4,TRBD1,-,TGTGCCAGCAGTGACACCGGGACAGGGGTCACAGATACGCAGTATTTT,CASSDTGTGVTDTQYF
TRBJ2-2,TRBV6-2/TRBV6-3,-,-,TGTGCCAGCAGTTACCCTAAGCGGGCCGGGGACACCGGGGAGCTGTTTTTT,CASSYPKRAGDTGELFF
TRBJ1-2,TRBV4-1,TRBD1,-,TGCGCCAGCAGTCGACAGGGGGCGGATAACTATGGCTACACCTTC,CASSRQGADNYGYTF
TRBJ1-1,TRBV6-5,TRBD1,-,TGTGCCAGCAGTCGAGGACAGGGGTTTGACACTGAAGCTTTCTTT,CASSRGQGFDTEAFF
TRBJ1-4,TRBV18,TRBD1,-,TGTGCCAGCTCAGCGGGACAGGGGTTCTTGGCTAATGAAAAACTGTTTTTT,CASSAGQGFLANEKLFF
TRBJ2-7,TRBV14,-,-,TGTGCCAGCAGCCGAAGCGGCCAGATCTTCGGGGACGAGCAGTACTTC,CASSRSGQIFGDEQYF
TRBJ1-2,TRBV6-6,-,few,TGTGCCAGCAATAGTTTAGGCAGGGAGGGTGGCTACACCTTC,CASNSLGREGGYTF
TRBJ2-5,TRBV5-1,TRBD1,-,TGCGCCAGCAGTTTGGACAGGGGAGAGACCCAGTACTTC,CASSLDRGETQYF
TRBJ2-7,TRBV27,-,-,TGTGCCAGCAGTTTCCAGGGAACTACTTGGAAGCAGTACTTC,CASSFQGTTWKQYF
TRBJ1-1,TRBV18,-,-,TGTGCCAGCTCACCACGTTTGGGGGCGAACACTGAAGCTTTCTTT,CASSPRLGANTEAFF
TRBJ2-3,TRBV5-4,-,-,TGTGCCAGCAGCTCCACTCATTTTGCGTCAGATACGCAGTATTTT,CASSSTHFASDTQYF
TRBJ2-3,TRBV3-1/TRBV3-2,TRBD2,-,TGTGCCAGCAGCCTTAGCGGGGGGATCACAGATACGCAGTATTTT,CASSLSGGITDTQYF
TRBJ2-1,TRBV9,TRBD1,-,TGTGCCAGCAGCGTAGGAGAGACAGGGCCTGATGAGCAGTTCTTC,CASSVGETGPDEQFF
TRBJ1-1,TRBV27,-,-,TGTGCCAGCAGTTGGGCCGACAGAAACACTGAAGCTTTCTTT,CASSWADRNTEAFF
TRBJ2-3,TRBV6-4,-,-,TGTGCCAGCAGTGACTCATCCTTCACAGATACGCAGTATTTT,CASSDSSFTDTQYF
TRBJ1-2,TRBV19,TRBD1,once,TGTGCCAAGAGGGGGCGCTGGATTGGCTACACCTTC,CAKRGRWIGYTF
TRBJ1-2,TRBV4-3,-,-,TGCGCCAGCAGCCAAGATGGGGGGGGCTACTATGGCTACACCTTC,CASSQDGGGYYGYTF
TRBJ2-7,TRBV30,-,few,TGTGCCTGGAGTGAGGACAAAAAGGACCACGAGCAGTACTTC,CAWSEDKKDHEQYF
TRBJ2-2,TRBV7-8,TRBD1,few,TGTGCCAGCAGCTCGCAGACAGGGACCGGGGAGCTGTTTTTT,CASSSQTGTGELFF
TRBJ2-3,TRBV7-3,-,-,TGTGCCAGCAGCCAGGGACGGAGGGGAGATACGCAGTATTTT,CASSQGRRGDTQYF
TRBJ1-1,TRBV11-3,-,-,TGTGCCAGCAGACAACGAGGGAAGAACACTGAAGCTTTCTTT,CASRQRGKNTEAFF
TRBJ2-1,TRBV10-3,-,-,TGTGCCATCAGTGATACAAGGGGTAGAGCCTACAATGAGCAGTTCTTC,CAISDTRGRAYNEQFF
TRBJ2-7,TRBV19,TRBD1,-,TGTGCCAGTACATCCACCCGGACAGGGGGCGGTTACGAGCAGTACTTC,CASTSTRTGGGYEQYF
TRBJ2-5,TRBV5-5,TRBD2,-,TGTGCCAGCAGCTTGGAGGCCTGGACTAGCGGGGGATCGGAGACCCAGTACTTC,CASSLEAWTSGGSETQYF
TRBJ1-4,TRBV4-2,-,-,TGTGCCAGCAGTCTTCGACAGGCTAATGAAAAACTGTTTTTT,CASSLRQANEKLFF
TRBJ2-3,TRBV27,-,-,TGTGCCAGCAGTAGATCGACAGATGCAGATACGCAGTATTTT,CASSRSTDADTQYF
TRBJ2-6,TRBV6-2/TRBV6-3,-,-,TGTGCCAGCAGCGTCTTTTTGTCGTGGGCCAACGTCCTGACTTTC,CASSVFLSWANVLTF
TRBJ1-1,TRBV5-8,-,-,TGTGCCAGCAGCTTACACAGGGTAGGGGACACTGAAGCTTTCTTT,CASSLHRVGDTEAFF
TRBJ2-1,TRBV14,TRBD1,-,TGTGCCAGCAGCCAAGCCCGGACCGGGACAGGGGGAAATGAGCAGTTCTTC,CASSQARTGTGGNEQFF
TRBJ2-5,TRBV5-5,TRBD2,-,TGTGCCAGCAGCGCTCTAGCGGGGGAGGGAGAGACCCAGTACTTC,CASSALAGEGETQYF
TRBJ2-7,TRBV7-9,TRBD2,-,TGTGCCAGCAGCATGGGACTAGCGGGGACTGACGAGCAGTACTTC,CASSMGLAGTDEQYF
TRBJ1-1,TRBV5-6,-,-,TGTGCCAGCAGCCCCCTTGATCGGTTGAACACTGAAGCTTTCTTT,CASSPLDRLNTEAFF
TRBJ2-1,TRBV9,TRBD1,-,TGTGCCAGCAGCGACGACAGGGAGAAGGGTCACAATGAGCAGTTCTTC,CASSDDREKGHNEQFF